Each of the 13 T cell receptor beta chains below was sequenced from the same sample in a study of CD8+ T cells in alopecia areata. Following extraction, RNA underwent reverse transcription to cDNA, which served as the sequencing template. Sequencing used immunoSEQ multiplex PCR; TCRdb keeps in-frame clones, though not all of them. The sample records 7,000 to 9,500 clones, around 55% being singletons. Lesional scalp punch biopsies and peripheral blood came from alopecia areata patients. Sequences were derived from skin, sampled at week 0. The receptors come from a human donor with alopecia areata.

This clone has only a few counts. V gene TRBV28 combines with J gene TRBJ2-7, with 9 bases that match TRBD2. CDR3 length: 15 amino acids. The V gene's germline CDR1 is MDHEN and CDR2 SYDVKM. Trimming cost V 6 bases and J 2 bases; bases outside gene matches: 8. CDR3 sequence: CASRTLSGGTYEQYF. Written as DNA, the CDR3 is TGTGCCAGCAGAACCCTTAGCGGGGGCACCTACGAGCAGTACTTC. Full variable domain (outside the CDR3, taken from reference TRBV28 and TRBJ2-7): DVKVTQSSRYLVKRTGEKVFLECVQDMDHENMFWYRQDPGLGLRLIYFSYDVKMKEKGDIPEGYSVSREKKERFSLILESASTNQTSMYLCASRTLSGGTYEQYFGPGTRLTVT.

The chain links TRBV6-6 to TRBJ2-2; D unresolved. Per the germline V gene, CDR1 is MNHNY and CDR2 is SVGAGI (reference sequence). Deletions cut 2 bases from V and 8 bases from J, with 3 bases between. The CDR3 contains 11 residues. The DNA for the CDR3 is TGTGCCAGCAGTTACGGGGGGGAGCTGTTTTTT. Its translation is CASSYGGELFF.

This clone was picked up a small number of times. This sequence joins TRBV6-5 and TRBJ1-5, with D unclear. The CDR3 runs to 13 residues. The germline CDR1 and CDR2 sequences are MNHEY and SVGAGI. Trimming cost V 6 bases and J 2 bases, with 8 bases left between them. The CDR3 DNA reads as TGTGCCAGCAGGTCGAGAGGCAATCAGCCCCAGCATTTT. Encoded protein: CASRSRGNQPQHF.

Details on this clone: Other DNA variants within this sample encode the same CDR3. The gene calls are TRBV18 and TRBJ2-2; no reliable D call. The ends were cut back, 2 bases at V and 6 bases at J, with 4 bases in the middle. CDR1 is KGHSH and CDR2 is LQKENI in the germline V gene. The CDR3 loop spans 12 amino acids. CDR3: CASSPGSGELFF. CDR3 bases: TGTGCCAGCTCACCAGGTTCCGGGGAGCTGTTTTTT.

The chain is built from TRBV20-1 and TRBJ1-2; 8 bases line up with TRBD1. V shed 7 bases and J 4 bases; nucleotides not matched to a gene: 2. Germline V gene data show CDR1 as DFQATT and CDR2 as SNEGSKA (reference sequence). This CDR3 comprises 11 residues. In nucleotides, the CDR3 is TGCAGTGTCCAGGGGGCCTATGGCTACACCTTC. Protein product: CSVQGAYGYTF.

This clone counts as medium-sized. This rearrangement joins TRBV6-1 to TRBJ2-3; D is perhaps TRBD1 (5 bases). The CDR3 runs 15 residues. Germline V gene data show CDR1 as MNHNS and CDR2 as SASEGT. The V end lost 2 bases, the J end lost 0 bases, and 9 bases lay between the germline ends. The CDR3 nucleotides are TGTGCCAGCAGTGAACTTAGGGGAAGCACAGATACGCAGTATTTT. It translates to CASSELRGSTDTQYF.

This clone is medium-sized. CDR3 sequence reads: CASSFGSGTQYF. For the CDR3, the DNA is TGTGCCAGCAGCTTTGGGAGCGGGACCCAGTACTTC. V and J are TRBV14 and TRBJ2-5; D perhaps matches TRBD2 (5 bases). This CDR3 contains 12 residues. Trimming shortened V by 5 bases and J by 7 bases, and 11 bases separated the two germline ends. From germline, CDR1 is SGHDN and CDR2 FVKESK.

The chain employs TRBV7-9 and TRBJ2-1, with TRBD1 as a possible D gene (6 bases). This CDR3 region has 18 residues. The V end lost 5 bases, the J end lost 2 bases, and 22 bases lay between the germline ends. CDR1 and CDR2 from the germline V gene are SEHNR and FQNEAQ (reference sequence). CDR3 sequence: CASSPPDLGALPYNEQFF. Here the CDR3 DNA reads TGTGCCAGCAGCCCTCCCGACCTGGGGGCCCTTCCCTACAATGAGCAGTTCTTC.

The chain is built from TRBV6-5 and TRBJ2-7; 7 positions match TRBD1. Germline CDR1 is MNHEY and CDR2 is SVGAGI. The V segment lost 2 bases and the J segment 5 bases; nucleotides outside the gene matches: 6. This CDR3 region has 14 residues. The CDR3, as DNA: TGTGCCAGCAGTTACAAGGGGGCGGGCAACGAGCAGTACTTC. Encoded protein: CASSYKGAGNEQYF.

The rearrangement uses TRBV5-1 and TRBJ2-7; D assignment may be TRBD1 or TRBD2 (5 bases each). V was shortened by 0 bases and J by 5 bases, with 18 bases between the two germline ends. This CDR3 is built from 16 residues. Germline V gene data show CDR1 as SGHRS and CDR2 as YFSETQ. CDR3 DNA sequence: TGCGCCAGCAGCTTGGGCTCCGGGACGGATATGGACGAGCAGTACTTC. It encodes CASSLGSGTDMDEQYF.

As DNA, the CDR3 is TGTGCCTGGGGGATACGGCGGGAGGGAAGAACAGATACGCAGTATTTT. Protein sequence: CAWGIRREGRTDTQYF. The chain combines TRBV30 with TRBJ2-3; 9 bases agree with TRBD2. The CDR3 has 16 residues. V trimming: 5 bases; J trimming: 3 bases; junction bases outside the gene matches: 12. CDR1 and CDR2 from the germline V gene are GTSNPN and SVGIG (reference sequence).

This clone was found a few times. The chain combines TRBV11-1 with TRBJ2-2, with 9 positions matching TRBD2. CDR3 size: 16 residues. Germline V gene data show CDR1 as SGHAT and CDR2 as FQDESV (reference sequence). The ends lost 5 bases at V and 6 bases at J; junction bases unmatched: 10. This CDR3 reads CASSAFGTSLSGELFF. The CDR3 DNA reads TGTGCCAGCAGCGCGTTTGGGACTAGCCTCTCCGGGGAGCTGTTTTTT.

The chain couples TRBV19 to TRBJ1-2; the D is unclear. This CDR3 comprises 12 residues. Germline values: CDR1 LNHDA, CDR2 SQIVND (reference sequence). Trimming removed 3 bases at V and 8 bases at J, with 10 bases between. The CDR3 reads CASSIQLGGYTF. CDR3 in DNA: TGTGCCAGTAGTATTCAACTTGGCGGCTACACCTTC.